The subject of this entry is one T cell receptor (beta chain). Its target is not known. The sample belongs to a study of chemoradiotherapy in HPV16-positive cancers. The CDR3 sequence is 13 residues long. Germline CDR1 and CDR2: WSHSY and SAAADI. The V and J ends lost 4 bases and 4 bases respectively, with 8 bases between them. Points from the study as a whole: Candidate HPV-specific clones and E7-related TCR motifs grew in tumor during treatment.

Assay: immunoSEQ multiplex PCR; the TCRdb copy retains only in-frame clones and omits some. The repertoire holds roughly 9,800 clones, with about 82% as singletons. The starting material was blood, obtained from a patient who underwent chemoradiotherapy. The V call is TRBV10-2, the J call TRBJ1-5; D gene ambiguous. This receptor was identified in a human donor with HPV-associated anogenital cancer. The CDR3 sequence is CASSVSVNQPQHF. CDR3 nucleotide sequence: TGCGCCAGCAGTGTGTCAGTTAATCAGCCCCAGCATTTT.